This T cell receptor beta chain was observed in a study of human T cells and chemical hapten exposure. Study information: Patch tests containing 0.01% DPC, applied to the upper back, were read at 6 days.

Time point indicated: pre-sensitization, week 0. Treatment reported: therapeutic diphenylcyclopropenone sensitization with weekly scalp DPC. CDR3 length equals 14 residues. CDR1 is MNHEY and CDR2 is SVGEGT in the germline V gene. V lost 6 bases, J lost 2 bases, and 12 bases lay in between. General study results and limits: Unchanged with DPC sensitization were TCRs above 1 in 1000 frequency.

TCRdb redid the calling of the RACE reads with MiXCR, one entry per CDR3 protein. The sample shows 150,000 to 200,000 distinct CDR3 sequences, approximately 29% of them seen only once. Comment on this clonotype: As yet, its antigen is unknown.

The material was whole blood, obtained in connection with sensitization to the hapten diphenylcyclopropenone (DPC). The TCR was taken from a woman under 40 with alopecia areata. Some clones in this sample may be carry-over from other donors' samples. V is TRBV6-2 or TRBV6-3 and J is TRBJ2-3; TRBD1 is a possible D gene (6 bases). CDR3 sequence reads: CASSEQGFTDTQYF. Written as DNA, the CDR3 is TGTGCCAGCAGCGAACAGGGTTTCACAGATACGCAGTATTTT.